There are many counts of the clone carrying this TCR beta chain. The target antigen is unknown. Using a J-beta primer mix together with a sample-barcoded 5' primer, a second PCR was run for about 7 to 12 cycles. TCRdb called the 5' RACE reads again in MiXCR, with one record for every CDR3 protein. The top ten clones hold approximately 10% of a sample with roughly 1.7 million distinct CDR3 sequences, around 36% of them seen once. Isolation per sample recovered at least 7 million PBMCs. This record belongs to a study of blood T cells in healthy people across ages. Whole-study results and caveats: Diversity estimates from one million T cells were considered underestimates.

The CDR3 is made up of 14 amino acids. Trimming cost V 5 bases and J 6 bases, with 14 bases left between them. This chain connects TRBV12-3 or TRBV12-4 to TRBJ2-4, with D maybe TRBD1 (6 bases). This clonotype was obtained from a woman aged 30 to 39 in good health. The sample comprised blood. The CDR3 loop is CASSPRGIGNIQYF. CDR3 nucleotide sequence: TGTGCCAGCAGTCCTAGGGGGATCGGAAACATTCAGTACTTC.